One T cell receptor beta chain is described in this entry. This clone's antigen is unknown. Base qualities were left out, and no much larger clone turns up one base away. Interpreted using the paper, the time point label stands for: neoterminal ileum biopsy at postoperative endoscopy, about 6 months after surgery. Adults with ileal or ileocolonic Crohn's disease for whom ileocolonic resection was indicated were considered eligible. Before DNA extraction, whole ileal mucosal biopsies were kept frozen at -80 degrees C. A TRizol-based method was used to extract genomic DNA from the frozen whole biopsies, and the DNA was quantified with a NanoDrop 2000 spectrophotometer. The source of the sample is a study of T cell repertoires in ileal Crohn's disease (dated by TCRdb to the late 2010s). At the level of the whole study: At the time of surgery, roughly a third of patients were active smokers, and the median duration of disease was approximately 8 years. All patients had surgery for a complication: stricturing disease in 61% and penetrating disease in 39%. About half of the patients received postoperative therapy: over nine received thiopurines and 15 to 20 received anti-TNF agents. M6 samples consisted of neoterminal ileum biopsies collected during postoperative colonoscopy. TCR repertoire analysis was performed in around 50 Crohn's disease patients drawn from a prospective multicentre cohort. The study ran alongside a multicentre cohort designed to identify predictors of early endoscopic recurrence after ileocolonic resection. Endoscopic postoperative recurrence was defined by a Rutgeerts score above i0. A total of roughly 150 mucosal samples from approximately 57 patients were sequenced, collected from several sites on the surgical specimen and at postoperative endoscopy.

CDR1 SNHLY and CDR2 FYNNEI were looked up in the germline V gene. Trimming costs V 4 bases and J 0 bases, and their ends lie 12 bases apart. From its cysteine to its phenylalanine, the CDR3 spans 16 amino acids. The CDR3 DNA has 48 bases and is translated from base 1. Overall results and qualifications from the work: Only a subgroup of patients, of unstated size, had mucosal CD4 and CD8 T cells sorted and sequenced. Postoperative endoscopy was performed at varying times within the first year after surgery, with a median delay of approximately 7 months. Compared with CD4 T cells, sorted CD8 T cells contained more high-frequency clones, which suggests that the mucosal expansions were mostly CD8. Compared with non-smokers, patients who were active smokers at surgery showed a significantly higher proportion of clonal expansions (roughly 26% vs 20%, p=0.02). Higher percentages of high-frequency clones at the time of surgery were linked to endoscopic recurrence, and every patient with clonality above 26.8% (18/57) had recurrence.

For commercial TCRB immunosequencing, approximately 460 nanograms of biopsy DNA were submitted for each sample. Adaptive Biotechnology amplified the CDR3 regions from genomic DNA with a two-step multiplex PCR designed to control amplification bias. The first PCR used primers for every V and J gene segment; the second PCR added barcodes and Illumina adapters. An Illumina instrument was used to sequence the CDR3 libraries. Per the source publication's procedure: The analysis used both the pipelines supplied by the vendor and custom analysis of the raw data in R/Bioconductor with R version 3.3.0. Clonality, ranging from 0 to 1, was calculated as the inverse of the normalised Shannon entropy of all productive clones. High-frequency clones were defined as the share of the repertoire taken up by the top 100 clones, keeping only clones that passed a 95% confidence test. Overlap between samples was measured with the Morisita-Horn index, while repertoire diversity was measured with the Simpson index. TCRdb re-hosts the immuneACCESS table, in-frame sequences only. Its copies lack some clones; in the studies checked, an unresolved V gene accounts for under half of them, and the cause for the rest is not known. The D gene and trimming were derived from the DNA, and the V and J assignments and clone size from that table. The sample table contains more than 7,000 clones; only one count was recorded for around 76% of them. The ten top clones hold nearly 7.5% of the sample.

The receptor was derived from an adult with Crohn's disease. Sequencing input: ileal tissue. Recombination connected TRBV2 to TRBJ2-2, and perhaps TRBD2 as D gene, on 5 matching bases. The CDR3 here reads CASSGRAVPNTGELFF. The nucleotides read TGTGCCAGCAGTGGAAGAGCGGTCCCGAACACCGGGGAGCTGTTTTTT.